Shown below are 12 T cell receptor beta chains from a single sample sequenced in a study of T cells in localized non-small cell lung cancer. Sequenced by immunoSEQ multiplex PCR; TCRdb stores in-frame clones only, minus some. The top ten hold 2.6% of the sample, which has fewer than 45,000 clones, approximately 91% seen once. The sequenced sample was peripheral blood, obtained before any cancer treatment. These receptors originate from a female donor over 55 with stage I squamous cell lung carcinoma.

The rearrangement joins TRBV4-3 to TRBJ2-3; D ambiguous. This CDR3 comprises 14 residues. The germline V and J ends were trimmed by 1 base and 6 bases, with 11 bases remaining between them. The germline V gene encodes CDR1 LGHNA and CDR2 YSLEER. The CDR3 bases are TGCGCCAGCAGCCAAGGAACATATGGGGATACGCAGTATTTT. Translating gives CASSQGTYGDTQYF.

The rearrangement uses TRBV5-6 and TRBJ1-2, with TRBD1 as a possible D gene (6 bases). The CDR3 is made up of 13 amino acids. V was clipped by 5 bases and J by 2 bases, with 10 bases between them. Germline CDR1 is SGHDT and CDR2 is YYEEEE. The CDR3 is CASRQDSNYGYTF. CDR3 coding DNA: TGTGCCAGCAGGCAGGACAGCAACTATGGCTACACCTTC.

This sequence joins TRBV19 and TRBJ2-5, with D possibly called TRBD1 or TRBD2 (6 bases each). Germline CDR1 is LNHDA and CDR2 is SQIVND (reference sequence). The CDR3 loop spans 13 amino acids. Trimming took 8 bases from V and 6 from J, leaving 16 bases between them. The CDR3 DNA follows: TGTGCCAGTGGGGCGAGAGGGGGGAAGACCCAGTACTTC. This gives the protein CASGARGGKTQYF.

This chain links TRBV5-1 with TRBJ1-2; the D is unclear. Looked up from germline, CDR1 is SGHRS and CDR2 is YFSETQ. This CDR3 region has 15 residues. Deletions cut 2 bases from V and 0 bases from J, with 11 bases between. The DNA of the CDR3 is TGCGCCAGCAGCTTTGGTTTTCCTGCTAACTATGGCTACACCTTC. It specifies CASSFGFPANYGYTF.

This clone was seen only once. The chain couples TRBV5-1 to TRBJ1-1; D ambiguous. The germline V gene encodes CDR1 SGHRS and CDR2 YFSETQ. V was cut by 3 bases and J by 0 bases, with 6 bases left in between. The CDR3 contains 13 residues. The CDR3 coding sequence is TGCGCCAGCAGCTCGCGTATGAACACTGAAGCTTTCTTT. Residues: CASSSRMNTEAFF.

The CDR3 protein is CASTWGGTGSNEQFF. The DNA of the CDR3 is TGTGCCAGTACCTGGGGGGGGACAGGGTCCAATGAGCAGTTCTTC. This chain connects TRBV19 to TRBJ2-1; 9 nucleotides agree with TRBD1. V shed 7 bases and J 6 bases; nucleotides not matched to a gene: 10. Germline CDR1 and CDR2: LNHDA and SQIVND (reference sequence). The CDR3 extends over 15 amino acids. The full variable domain, with the rest looked up from reference TRBV19 and TRBJ2-1, is DGGITQSPKYLFRKEGQNVTLSCEQNLNHDAMYWYRQDPGQGLRLIYYSQIVNDFQKGDIAEGYSVSREKKESFPLTVTSAQKNPTAFYLCASTWGGTGSNEQFFGPGTRLTVL.

The chain recombines TRBV6-1 with TRBJ1-1, with D maybe TRBD1 (6 bases). This CDR3 has 13 amino acids. Germline values: CDR1 MNHNS, CDR2 SASEGT. Between the trimmed V and J ends, which lost 4 bases and 1 base, there was a span of 7 bases. The CDR3 is CASSVTGNTEAFF. For the CDR3, the DNA is TGTGCCAGCAGTGTGACAGGGAACACTGAAGCTTTCTTT.

This clone turned up a few times. The chain couples TRBV30 to TRBJ1-1, with D tentatively TRBD1 (5 bases). Germline V gene data show CDR1 as GTSNPN and CDR2 as SVGIG (reference sequence). The V gene lost 4 bases and the J gene lost 5 bases, with 14 bases spanning the gap. The CDR3 runs 13 residues. In DNA form, the CDR3 reads TGTGCCTGGATCAAGGGGTTTGGGACTGAAGCTTTCTTT. The encoded protein is CAWIKGFGTEAFF.

The chain couples TRBV9 to TRBJ2-1, with D unclear. V lost 0 bases and J 5 bases, leaving 6 bases between the germline ends. CDR1 is SGDLS and CDR2 is YYNGEE in the germline V gene. The CDR3 loop spans 13 amino acids. CDR3 in DNA: TGTGCCAGCAGCGTAGGACCGAACAATGAGCAGTTCTTC. Protein: CASSVGPNNEQFF.

The chain links TRBV2 to TRBJ2-1; the match to TRBD1 covers 9 bases. Germline V gives CDR1 SNHLY, CDR2 FYNNEI. The CDR3 spans 15 residues. After removal of 2 bases from V and 12 bases from J, the junction contained 11 bases not matched to a gene. CDR3 region: CASSEMGQGDPRQFF. CDR3 in DNA: TGTGCCAGCAGTGAAATGGGACAGGGTGATCCTCGGCAGTTCTTC. Based on the CDR3 plus reference TRBV2 and TRBJ2-1, the full variable domain is EPEVTQTPSHQVTQMGQEVILRCVPISNHLYFYWYRQILGQKVEFLVSFYNNEISEKSEIFDDQFSVERPDGSNFTLKIRSTKLEDSAMYFCASSEMGQGDPRQFFGPGTRLTVL.

This chain connects TRBV19 to TRBJ2-1; 9 nucleotides match TRBD2. Germline-derived CDR1 and CDR2 are LNHDA and SQIVND (reference sequence). The V segment lost 4 bases and the J segment 0 bases; nucleotides outside the gene matches: 4. The CDR3 is made up of 16 amino acids. DNA of the CDR3: TGTGCCAGTAGTACCGTGACTAGCGGCTCCTACAATGAGCAGTTCTTC. Its protein product is CASSTVTSGSYNEQFF.

The chain couples TRBV19 to TRBJ1-6; 8 bases match TRBD1. The CDR3 extends over 13 amino acids. Germline V gene sequence: CDR1 LNHDA, CDR2 SQIVND (reference sequence). The trim removed 9 bases at V and 10 bases at J, leaving 8 bases unmatched. CDR3 residues: CASRDRSVSPLHF. The CDR3 nucleotides read TGTGCCAGCCGGGACAGGAGTGTATCACCCCTCCACTTT.